This TCR beta chain was sequenced in a study of metastatic and nonmetastatic thyroid tumors. TCRdb used MiXCR to call clones anew from the PCR reads. The table lists over 20,000 clones, 15% of them singletons. The CDR3 covers 13 residues. V lost 0 bases and J 5 bases, leaving 5 bases between the germline ends. CDR1 SGHRS and CDR2 YFSETQ come from the germline V gene. All patients were treatment-naive before thyroid surgery. The table lists this clone with many counts. This TCR came from a female donor with papillary thyroid cancer or a benign thyroid nodule (not recorded which). Some clones in this sample may be carry-over from other donors' samples. The chain uses TRBV5-1 and TRBJ2-2; D is unresolved. Sample: blood. CDR3 residues: CASSLERTGELFF. CDR3 DNA: TGCGCCAGCAGCTTGGAAAGAACCGGGGAGCTGTTTTTT.